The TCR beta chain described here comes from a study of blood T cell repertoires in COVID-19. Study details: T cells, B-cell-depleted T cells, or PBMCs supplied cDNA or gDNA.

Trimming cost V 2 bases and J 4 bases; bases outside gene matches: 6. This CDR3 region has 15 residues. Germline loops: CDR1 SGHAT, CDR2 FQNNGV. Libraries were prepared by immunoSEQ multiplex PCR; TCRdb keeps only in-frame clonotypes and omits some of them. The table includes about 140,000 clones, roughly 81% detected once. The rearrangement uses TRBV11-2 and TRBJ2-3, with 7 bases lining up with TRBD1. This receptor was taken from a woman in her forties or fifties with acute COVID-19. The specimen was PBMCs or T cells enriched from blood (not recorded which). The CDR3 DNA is TGTGCCAGCAGCTTAAACAGGGGCGATTCAGATACGCAGTATTTT. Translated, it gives CASSLNRGDSDTQYF.